This note documents a single TCR beta chain sequence. What it binds is unknown. The CDR3 is made up of 15 amino acids. Per the germline V gene, CDR1 is MNHNS and CDR2 is SASEGT. Trimming stripped 1 base from V and 5 bases from J, with 14 bases between. The sample is drawn from a study of T cell repertoires in cytomegalovirus infection. TCRdb re-called the reads with MiXCR, one entry per CDR3 protein. This table holds 75,000 to 95,000 distinct CDR3 sequences, around 49% found once. The rearrangement links TRBV6-1 to TRBJ1-1, with no clear D. The clonotype comes from a human donor in good health (CMV status not recorded). Some clones in this sample may be carry-over from other donors' samples. The input for sequencing was CD8+ T cells from cultured PBMCs, taken from culture after CMV antigen stimulation. DNA for the CDR3: TGTGCCAGCAGTGAAGGTTCGGGCGCGCGTACTGAAGCTTTCTTT. Translation gives CASSEGSGARTEAFF.